Presented here are 17 T cell receptor beta chains from one specimen sequenced in a study of T cells in Graves' hyperthyroidism and ophthalmopathy. Amplification of TCR beta CDR3 regions used RNA as the template. The TCR CDR3 first-round RT-PCR relied on the HTBI primer set. MiXCR was run by TCRdb on the multiplex PCR reads, yielding one entry per CDR3 protein. The sample carries about 400,000 distinct CDR3 sequences, approximately 14% recorded once. Sequenced input: blood. All receptors come from a young man with Graves' ophthalmopathy.

This clonotype was counted a few times. The chain links TRBV13 to TRBJ2-2, with TRBD2 as a possible D gene (6 bases). V lost 5 bases to trimming and J lost 0 bases, with 13 bases between them. The V gene's germline CDR1 is PRHDT and CDR2 FYEKMQ (reference sequence). This CDR3 comprises 16 residues. The CDR3 loop is CASSPPLATNTGELFF. DNA for the CDR3: TGTGCCAGCAGCCCACCCCTAGCGACGAACACCGGGGAGCTGTTTTTT.

The gene calls are TRBV13 and TRBJ2-1; no clear D gene. The CDR3 has 16 residues. The V end was cut by 3 bases, the J end by 5 bases, with 17 bases between. CDR1 and CDR2 from the germline V gene are PRHDT and FYEKMQ (reference sequence). CDR3: CASSFVGSRPNNEQFF. In DNA, the CDR3 is TGTGCCAGCAGCTTTGTGGGTTCGAGGCCCAACAATGAGCAGTTCTTC.

This clonotype showed up many times. The chain joins TRBV3-1 to TRBJ2-1, with D unresolved. Per the germline V gene, CDR1 is LGHDT and CDR2 is YNNKEL (reference sequence). This CDR3 is 11 amino acids long. Between the trimmed V and J ends, which lost 1 base and 9 bases, there was a span of 4 bases. CDR3 bases: TGTGCCAGCAGCCAAGGAACTGAGCAGTTCTTC. Amino acids: CASSQGTEQFF.

In this sample, this clonotype turned up many times. The chain recombines TRBV6-1 with TRBJ2-7; no reliable D call. Germline CDR1 MNHNS, CDR2 SASEGT. The V end was cut by 10 bases, the J end by 0 bases, with 16 bases between. The CDR3 is made up of 14 amino acids. DNA of the CDR3: TGTGCCAACCGTCCCGACAAATTCTCCTACGAGCAGTACTTC. This codes for CANRPDKFSYEQYF.

Only a few counts were recorded for this clonotype. The V and J genes are TRBV6-6 and TRBJ2-2; possibly TRBD2 for D (6 bases). The CDR3 loop spans 15 amino acids. The germline CDR1 and CDR2 sequences are MNHNY and SVGAGI (reference sequence). Trimming left V 0 bases short and J 6 bases short, with 11 bases between. For the CDR3, the DNA is TGTGCCAGCAGTTACTCGCTAGCGACGCCCGGGGAGCTGTTTTTT. Its protein product is CASSYSLATPGELFF.

This clonotype was counted only a few times. This may arise from a read error, as a much more abundant clone is one base away. The rearrangement uses TRBV5-1 and TRBJ2-7; D uncertain. This CDR3 has 11 amino acids. The germline V gene has CDR1 SGHRS and CDR2 YFSETQ. V was pared by 9 bases and J by 3 bases, with 10 bases between. This chain's CDR3 is CANSENYEQYF. The CDR3 DNA reads as TGCGCCAACAGTGAAAACTACGAGCAGTACTTC.

In this sample, this clonotype turned up many times. V gene TRBV27 combines with J gene TRBJ1-1, with 9 bases that match TRBD1. The CDR3 length is 17 residues. V shed 5 bases and J 4 bases; nucleotides not matched to a gene: 14. The V gene's germline CDR1 is MNHEY and CDR2 SMNVEV (reference sequence). The CDR3 region has the DNA TGTGCCAGCAGTGCCACAGGGGGCTTTGTTTTGGGCACTGAAGCTTTCTTT. Translating it yields CASSATGGFVLGTEAFF.

This clonotype was counted at least ten times. The rearrangement uses TRBV30 and TRBJ2-2, with a weak D call TRBD2 (6 bases). The V gene's germline CDR1 is GTSNPN and CDR2 SVGIG (reference sequence). The CDR3 consists of 15 residues. With 8 bases removed from V and 4 bases from J, the gap between germline ends came to 20 bases. The CDR3 reads CALGPSATTTGELFF. CDR3 coding DNA: TGTGCCCTTGGTCCTAGCGCGACAACCACCGGGGAGCTGTTTTTT.

This sequence joins TRBV6-6 and TRBJ2-1, with 9 bases matching TRBD2. Germline V gene sequence: CDR1 MNHNY, CDR2 SVGAGI (reference sequence). With V trimmed by 2 bases and J by 1 base, 3 bases remained unmatched. This CDR3 has 16 residues. CDR3 DNA: TGTGCCAGCAGTTACGGAGCGGGAGGATCCTACAATGAGCAGTTCTTC. Its protein product is CASSYGAGGSYNEQFF.

This clonotype was seen repeatedly, ten times or more. The chain has TRBV2 and TRBJ2-5; D gene ambiguous. The CDR3 runs 14 residues. Trimming pared 2 bases from V and 5 bases from J, leaving 12 bases between. CDR1 SNHLY and CDR2 FYNNEI come from the germline V gene. The CDR3 here is CASSEIGTPETQYF. Written as DNA, the CDR3 is TGTGCCAGCAGTGAAATTGGTACCCCGGAGACCCAGTACTTC.

This clonotype was seen repeatedly, ten times or more. The chain combines TRBV4-1 with TRBJ2-7; 8 bases line up with TRBD2. V dropped 1 base and J dropped 2; count of bases not matched to a gene: 4. The CDR3 is 15 amino acids. CDR1 is MGHRA and CDR2 is YSYEKL in the germline V gene. CDR3 protein: CASSQAGGSAYEQYF. In DNA form, the CDR3 reads TGCGCCAGCAGCCAAGCGGGAGGGTCCGCCTACGAGCAGTACTTC.

The rearrangement joins TRBV10-3 to TRBJ2-2; D may match TRBD1 or TRBD2 (5 bases each). Germline V gene lookup returns CDR1 ENHRY and CDR2 SYGVKD. Trimming stripped 2 bases from V and 6 bases from J, with 13 bases between. The CDR3 runs 15 residues. The CDR3 nucleotides read TGTGCCATCAGTGAGCCCCCCCTGGGGGCCGGGGAGCTGTTTTTT. It is translated as CAISEPPLGAGELFF.

V is TRBV24-1 and J is TRBJ2-1; TRBD2 matches at 10 bases. This CDR3 has 16 amino acids. V lost 1 base, J lost 9 bases, and 8 bases stayed unmatched. Germline CDR1 KGHDR, CDR2 SFDVKD. The DNA for the CDR3 is TGTGCCACCAGTGATTTTGCTAGCGGGAGTATTGTTGAGCAGTTCTTC. Protein: CATSDFASGSIVEQFF.

This clonotype came up many times. The gene calls are TRBV24-1 and TRBJ1-2, with a weak D call TRBD1 (6 bases). The CDR3 consists of 13 residues. Trimming stripped 4 bases from V and 8 bases from J, with 13 bases between. Per the germline V gene, CDR1 is KGHDR and CDR2 is SFDVKD. The DNA of the CDR3 is TGTGCCACCAGTGAAAACACAGGGAGCGGCTACACCTTC. It yields the protein CATSENTGSGYTF.

The V and J genes are TRBV12-3 or TRBV12-4 and TRBJ2-1, with 13 bases lining up with TRBD2. Unmatched junction bases numbered 9, after V lost 4 bases and J lost 0 bases. The CDR3 spans 19 residues. In DNA, the CDR3 is TGTGCCAGCAGTTCAACCGGGACTAGCGGGATTAGCTCCTACAATGAGCAGTTCTTC. Encoded protein: CASSSTGTSGISSYNEQFF.

This clonotype was picked up a small number of times. The V call is TRBV11-3, the J call TRBJ1-2; D uncertain. Deletions cut 5 bases from V and 4 bases from J, with 11 bases between. Germline CDR1 SGHNT, CDR2 YENEEA. CDR3 length equals 13 residues. CDR3 sequence reads: CASSLRIIYGYTF. The CDR3 nucleotides are TGTGCCAGCAGCCTGCGGATAATCTATGGCTACACCTTC.

This clonotype was observed at least ten times. V usage is TRBV18 and J usage is TRBJ1-2; D not resolved. CDR3 length equals 15 residues. Trimming shortened V by 0 bases and J by 4 bases, and 12 bases separated the two germline ends. The germline V gene encodes CDR1 KGHSH and CDR2 LQKENI. CDR3 amino acids: CASSPPLAPGYGYTF. The CDR3 DNA is TGTGCCAGCTCACCACCTTTGGCGCCGGGCTATGGCTACACCTTC. The full variable domain, rest sourced from reference TRBV18 and TRBJ1-2, is NAGVMQNPRHLVRRRGQEARLRCSPMKGHSHVYWYRQLPEEGLKFMVYLQKENIIDESGMPKERFSAEFPKEGPSILRIQQVVRGDSAAYFCASSPPLAPGYGYTFGSGTRLTVV.